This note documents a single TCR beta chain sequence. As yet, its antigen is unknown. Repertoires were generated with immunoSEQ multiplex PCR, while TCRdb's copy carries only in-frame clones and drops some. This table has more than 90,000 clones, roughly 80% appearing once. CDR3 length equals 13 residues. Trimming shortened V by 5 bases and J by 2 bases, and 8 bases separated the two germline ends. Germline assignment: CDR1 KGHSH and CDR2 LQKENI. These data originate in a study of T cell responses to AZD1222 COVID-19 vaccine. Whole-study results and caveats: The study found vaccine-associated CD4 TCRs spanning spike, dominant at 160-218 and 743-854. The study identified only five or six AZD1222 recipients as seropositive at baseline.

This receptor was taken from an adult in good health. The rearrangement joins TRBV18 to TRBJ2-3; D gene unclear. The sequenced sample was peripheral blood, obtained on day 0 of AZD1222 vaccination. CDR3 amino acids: CASSLGHTDTQYF. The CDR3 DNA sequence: TGTGCCAGCTCATTGGGCCACACAGATACGCAGTATTTT. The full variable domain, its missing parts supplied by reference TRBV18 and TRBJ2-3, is NAGVMQNPRHLVRRRGQEARLRCSPMKGHSHVYWYRQLPEEGLKFMVYLQKENIIDESGMPKERFSAEFPKEGPSILRIQQVVRGDSAAYFCASSLGHTDTQYFGPGTRLTVL.